These 27 T cell receptor beta chains were all obtained from the same sample, sequenced in a study of OX40 agonist ivuxolimab in advanced cancers. Receptor libraries were prepared by the immunoSEQ multiplex PCR assay. TCRdb's version of the immuneACCESS table is confined to in-frame rearrangements and falls short of the full clone set. An unresolved V gene accounts for under half of the shortfall where checked; the remainder is of unknown origin. The sample profile shows 35,000 to 50,000 clones; 90% to 95% of them were found once. The ten largest clones add up to roughly a fifth of the sample. Sample: CD4+ or CD8+ T cells sorted from blood, taken in a trial of the OX40 agonist ivuxolimab. These receptors were obtained from an adult with an advanced solid tumor such as melanoma, head and neck, liver or kidney cancer.

This clone was seen a single time. The CDR3 loop reads CASSRLDTGPYEQYF. The CDR3 DNA follows: TGCGCCAGCAGCCGATTGGATACAGGGCCCTACGAGCAGTACTTC. This chain joins TRBV4-1 and TRBJ2-7; D might be TRBD1 (6 bases). CDR1 and CDR2 from the germline V gene are MGHRA and YSYEKL. The CDR3 is 15 amino acids. Between the trimmed V and J ends, which lost 4 bases and 2 bases, there was a span of 15 bases.

This clone was picked up one time. This rearrangement joins TRBV9 to TRBJ2-1; TRBD2 agrees at 7 bases. This CDR3 is 15 amino acids long. Germline CDR1 reads SGDLS; CDR2 reads YYNGEE. J gave up 8 bases and V 0 bases, and 8 bases lay outside the gene matches. The CDR3 reads CASSVGAGAGYEQFF. DNA of the CDR3: TGTGCCAGCAGCGTAGGGGCGGGAGCAGGCTATGAGCAGTTCTTC.

CDR3 nucleotides: TGTGCCAGCAGTTTAGTAGGACAGGGTACTGATACGCAGTATTTT. It codes for CASSLVGQGTDTQYF. The rearrangement joins TRBV27 to TRBJ2-3; 8 nucleotides agree with TRBD1. V was clipped by 2 bases and J by 6 bases; unmatched bases: 7. In germline, CDR1 is MNHEY, CDR2 SMNVEV (reference sequence). This CDR3 spans 15 amino acids.

The chain employs TRBV11-2 and TRBJ2-3; D ambiguous. This CDR3 has 15 residues. Germline values: CDR1 SGHAT, CDR2 FQNNGV. Deletions cut 5 bases from V and 4 bases from J, with 16 bases between. This chain's CDR3 is CASSARPNPPDTQYF. The CDR3 DNA sequence: TGTGCCAGCAGCGCGCGCCCAAACCCGCCAGATACGCAGTATTTT.

The J gene is TRBJ2-1, the V gene TRBV27; TRBD2 aligns across 14 bases. The V gene's germline CDR1 is MNHEY and CDR2 SMNVEV (reference sequence). The CDR3 is 13 residues long. The V and J ends lost 10 bases and 7 bases, in that order; junction bases with no gene match: 3. Written as DNA, the CDR3 is TGTGCCATCGGGACTAGCGGGAGTAATGAGCAGTTCTTC. Protein product: CAIGTSGSNEQFF.

The genes are TRBV29-1 and TRBJ2-7; 7 bases are shared with TRBD2. CDR3 length: 14 amino acids. The V and J ends lost 4 bases and 4 bases, in that order; junction bases with no gene match: 10. Germline CDR1 SQVTM, CDR2 ANQGSEA. DNA of the CDR3: TGCAGCGTTGTGTTAGTAGGGAGGGGATACGAGCAGTACTTC. Translated: CSVVLVGRGYEQYF.

This clone was seen once. The rearrangement uses TRBV4-1 and TRBJ1-4; no clear D gene. CDR1 is MGHRA and CDR2 is YSYEKL in the germline V gene. The CDR3 runs 12 residues. The V end was cut by 1 base, the J end by 8 bases, with 5 bases between. The chain's CDR3 is CASSQVEEKLFF. CDR3 nucleotide sequence: TGCGCCAGCAGCCAAGTGGAGGAAAAACTGTTTTTT.

This chain uses TRBV11-2 with TRBJ2-7, with D perhaps TRBD2 (5 bases). The germline V and J ends were trimmed by 4 bases and 3 bases, with 10 bases remaining between them. The CDR3 runs 13 residues. Germline V gene sequence: CDR1 SGHAT, CDR2 FQNNGV. The CDR3 sequence: CASSSRTDYEQYF. The CDR3 nucleotides read TGTGCCAGCAGCTCCCGGACTGACTACGAGCAGTACTTC.

This sequence joins TRBV15 and TRBJ1-1; D gene ambiguous. The V end was cut by 4 bases, the J end by 1 base, with 10 bases between. This CDR3 is 14 amino acids long. From germline, CDR1 is LNHNV and CDR2 YYDKDF (reference sequence). The CDR3 spells CATSTHGPNTEAFF. CDR3 DNA sequence: TGTGCCACCAGCACGCATGGGCCGAACACTGAAGCTTTCTTT.

The chain couples TRBV30 to TRBJ2-3, with 14 bases aligning to TRBD2. Germline assignment: CDR1 GTSNPN and CDR2 SVGIG (reference sequence). J gave up 2 bases and V 1 base, and 8 bases lay outside the gene matches. The CDR3 is 18 residues long. CDR3 amino acids: CAWSGILGLAGATDTQYF. The CDR3 nucleotides are TGTGCCTGGAGTGGGATCCTGGGACTAGCGGGAGCCACAGATACGCAGTATTTT. The variable domain in full, completed from reference TRBV30 and TRBJ2-3, reads SQTIHQWPATLVQPVGSPLSLECTVEGTSNPNLYWYRQAAGRGLQLLFYSVGIGQISSEVPQNLSASRPQDRQFILSSKKLLLSDSGFYLCAWSGILGLAGATDTQYFGPGTRLTVL.

This sequence joins TRBV5-4 and TRBJ1-1; D gene ambiguous. V lost 9 bases and J 1 base, leaving 13 bases between the germline ends. This CDR3 region has 13 residues. Germline lookup yields CDR1 SGHNT and CDR2 YYREEE (reference sequence). For the CDR3, the DNA is TGTGCCACCAAGAGCAGGCCGAACACTGAAGCTTTCTTT. Residues: CATKSRPNTEAFF.

V usage is TRBV7-9 and J usage is TRBJ2-1, with 9 bases aligning to TRBD2. The germline gives CDR1 SEHNR, CDR2 FQNEAQ (reference sequence). The J segment lost 0 bases and the V segment lost 5 bases, leaving 2 bases of the junction unmatched. The CDR3 length is 15 residues. The CDR3 bases are TGTGCCAGCAGCACGCGGGAGGGCTCCTACAATGAGCAGTTCTTC. This translates into CASSTREGSYNEQFF.

This rearrangement joins TRBV6-5 to TRBJ1-5; possibly TRBD1 for D (5 bases). This CDR3 region has 15 residues. V lost 6 bases, J lost 3 bases, and 15 bases lay in between. Germline V gene sequence: CDR1 MNHEY, CDR2 SVGAGI. DNA for the CDR3: TGTGCCAGCAGGCTCACGGGGGGTAACAATCAGCCCCAGCATTTT. Translated, it gives CASRLTGGNNQPQHF.

The chain employs TRBV21-1 and TRBJ2-7. TRBV21-1 corresponds to a pseudogene. This CDR3 is built from 9 residues. The CDR3 region has the DNA TGTGCCAGCGCACGAAACCAGTACTTC. Translated, it gives CASARNQYF.

The chain recombines TRBV28 with TRBJ2-7; 8 bases line up with TRBD2. Trimming took 2 bases from V and 4 from J; bases not matched to a gene: 10. The CDR3 is 16 residues long. The V gene's germline CDR1 is MDHEN and CDR2 SYDVKM. In nucleotides, the CDR3 is TGTGCCAGCAGTTTAGCAATCAGCGGGAGTGTTTACGAGCAGTACTTC. It specifies CASSLAISGSVYEQYF.

V gene TRBV9 combines with J gene TRBJ1-2; 9 bases match TRBD1. The germline CDR1 and CDR2 sequences are SGDLS and YYNGEE. The ends lost 3 bases at V and 6 bases at J; junction bases unmatched: 9. The CDR3 contains 15 residues. The CDR3 is CASSGSGTGLHGYTF. The CDR3 bases are TGTGCCAGCAGCGGATCCGGGACAGGGCTCCATGGCTACACCTTC.

V and J are TRBV19 and TRBJ2-1; 8 bases align to TRBD2. Germline CDR1 is LNHDA and CDR2 is SQIVND (reference sequence). Trimming at V came to 5 bases and at J to 8 bases, leaving 5 bases not matched to a gene. The CDR3 has 13 residues. CDR3 sequence: CASSFSGNDEQFF. DNA for the CDR3: TGTGCCAGTAGTTTTAGCGGGAACGATGAGCAGTTCTTC.

The chain's CDR3 is CASSVVGLSFTDTQYF. CDR3 nucleotides: TGTGCCAGCAGCGTAGTAGGACTGTCTTTCACAGATACGCAGTATTTT. The J gene is TRBJ2-3, the V gene TRBV9, with a tentative D call TRBD2 (5 bases). CDR3 length: 16 amino acids. CDR1 is SGDLS, CDR2 YYNGEE, per germline. Trimming pared 0 bases from V and 2 bases from J, leaving 13 bases between.

The chain employs TRBV2 and TRBJ2-1; unclear D gene. Germline-derived CDR1 and CDR2 are SNHLY and FYNNEI. V was pared by 3 bases and J by 3 bases, with 3 bases between. The CDR3 runs to 12 residues. The CDR3 sequence is CASSDSYNEQFF. CDR3 coding DNA: TGTGCCAGCAGTGATAGCTACAATGAGCAGTTCTTC.

This clone was seen a single time. The chain has TRBV4-3 and TRBJ2-1, with 8 bases matching TRBD1. This CDR3 contains 17 residues. Trimming cost V 0 bases and J 0 bases; bases outside gene matches: 4. In germline, CDR1 is LGHNA, CDR2 YSLEER. CDR3 bases: TGCGCCAGCAGCCAAGACTCCGGACAGGGCTCCTACAATGAGCAGTTCTTC. It is translated as CASSQDSGQGSYNEQFF.

The chain carries TRBV7-3 and TRBJ2-3, with a possible D match to TRBD2 (6 bases). V dropped 4 bases and J dropped 0 bases, with 11 bases sitting between them. The V gene's germline CDR1 is SGHTA and CDR2 FQGTGA. The CDR3 is made up of 15 amino acids. DNA of the CDR3: TGTGCCAGCAGCTCGGGACTCACTAGCACAGATACGCAGTATTTT. Its protein is CASSSGLTSTDTQYF.

This sequence joins TRBV9 and TRBJ1-1; D perhaps matches TRBD1 (5 bases). Trimming cost V 3 bases and J 7 bases, with 7 bases left between them. CDR1 is SGDLS and CDR2 is YYNGEE in the germline V gene. The CDR3 sequence is 11 residues long. The CDR3 bases are TGTGCCAGCAGCGGGGGGTTTGAAGCTTTCTTT. It yields the protein CASSGGFEAFF. The full variable domain, its missing parts supplied by reference TRBV9 and TRBJ1-1, is DSGVTQTPKHLITATGQRVTLRCSPRSGDLSVYWYQQSLDQGLQFLIQYYNGEERAKGNILERFSAQQFPDLHSELNLSSLELGDSALYFCASSGGFEAFFGQGTRLTVV.

V gene TRBV13 combines with J gene TRBJ2-3; weak D call: TRBD1 (5 bases). Germline CDR1 and CDR2: PRHDT and FYEKMQ (reference sequence). The germline V and J ends were trimmed by 4 bases and 3 bases, with 20 bases remaining between them. CDR3 size: 17 residues. This chain's CDR3 is CASSSSPSQEGTDTQYF. In DNA, the CDR3 is TGTGCCAGCAGCTCCTCACCCTCACAGGAAGGTACAGATACGCAGTATTTT.

The CDR3 sequence is CASSVGGEAEQYF. The CDR3 bases are TGTGCCAGCAGTGTGGGGGGAGAGGCCGAGCAGTACTTC. V gene TRBV28 combines with J gene TRBJ2-7, with D possibly TRBD2 on 6 matching bases. The length of the CDR3 is 13 residues. V gave up 5 bases and J gave up 6 bases, with 14 bases separating them. Germline CDR1 MDHEN, CDR2 SYDVKM.

This sequence joins TRBV5-6 and TRBJ2-7; D is possibly TRBD2 (5 bases). Per germline, CDR1 SGHDT and CDR2 YYEEEE. Trimming removed 2 bases at V and 2 bases at J, with 8 bases between. This CDR3 has 13 amino acids. The CDR3 DNA is TGTGCCAGCAGCTTCGGTAGCGCCTACGAGCAGTACTTC. It codes for CASSFGSAYEQYF.

This clone was counted a single time. The CDR3 nucleotides are TGTGCCGTGCGGGGGGATGAAGACTATGGCTACACCTTC. Translated, it gives CAVRGDEDYGYTF. This chain links TRBV10-3 with TRBJ1-2, with D maybe TRBD1 (5 bases). This CDR3 has 13 amino acids. Germline CDR1 ENHRY, CDR2 SYGVKD. Trimming shortened V by 11 bases and J by 3 bases, and 16 bases separated the two germline ends.

The V call is TRBV2, the J call TRBJ2-7; D possibly corresponds to TRBD2 (5 bases). CDR3 length: 14 amino acids. Deletions cut 7 bases from V and 7 bases from J, with 20 bases between. CDR1 is SNHLY, CDR2 FYNNEI, per germline. CDR3 residues: CASTGTPGSGEQYF. The DNA for the CDR3 is TGTGCCAGCACCGGAACCCCCGGGTCGGGAGAGCAGTACTTC.